What follows are 19 T cell receptor beta chains derived from one specimen sequenced in a study of cytomegalovirus exposure and HLA in healthy donors. The study ran its PCR with 60 Vbeta and 13 Jbeta primers. Clones were sequenced by immunoSEQ multiplex PCR, and TCRdb holds only the in-frame ones, with some missing. The sample shows about 130,000 clones, about 66% of them seen only once. The specimen sequenced was PBMCs. The receptors derive from a human donor in good health.

V and J are TRBV9 and TRBJ2-3, with unresolved D. Trimming stripped 3 bases from V and 0 bases from J, with 11 bases between. The CDR3 covers 15 residues. The germline gives CDR1 SGDLS, CDR2 YYNGEE. The CDR3 bases are TGTGCCAGCAGCGAAACTACCCCTAGCACAGATACGCAGTATTTT. Encoded protein: CASSETTPSTDTQYF.

The CDR3 loop reads CASSVTGIYGYTF. CDR3 nucleotides: TGTGCCAGCAGCGTTACAGGGATCTATGGCTACACCTTC. The chain combines TRBV11-3 with TRBJ1-2; D perhaps matches TRBD1 (6 bases). The V gene lost 5 bases and the J gene lost 4 bases, with 11 bases spanning the gap. This CDR3 is 13 amino acids long. Germline CDR1 SGHNT, CDR2 YENEEA.

The V call is TRBV9, the J call TRBJ2-5; no clear D. Per germline, CDR1 SGDLS and CDR2 YYNGEE. This CDR3 has 13 amino acids. With 2 bases removed from V and 3 bases from J, the gap between germline ends came to 8 bases. This CDR3 is CASSVSSEETQYF. As DNA, the CDR3 is TGTGCCAGCAGCGTCTCCAGCGAAGAGACCCAGTACTTC.

This clone turned up a few times. The gene calls are TRBV6-5 and TRBJ2-1, with D maybe TRBD1 (5 bases). The CDR3 length is 13 residues. In germline, CDR1 is MNHEY, CDR2 SVGAGI. Deletions cut 9 bases from V and 3 bases from J, with 12 bases between. CDR3 residues: CASQGILYNEQFF. CDR3 coding DNA: TGTGCCAGTCAGGGTATTCTCTACAATGAGCAGTTCTTC.

This chain links TRBV2 with TRBJ1-5, with 7 bases that match TRBD1. The CDR3 length is 14 residues. The V and J ends lost 5 bases and 3 bases, in that order; junction bases with no gene match: 4. Germline V lookup: CDR1 SNHLY, CDR2 FYNNEI. The CDR3 protein is CASSMDRSNQPQHF. CDR3 nucleotides: TGTGCCAGCAGTATGGACAGGTCCAATCAGCCCCAGCATTTT.

This clone has just a few counts. The V call is TRBV9, the J call TRBJ2-1, with 9 bases matching TRBD2. The V gene's germline CDR1 is SGDLS and CDR2 YYNGEE. V trimming: 3 bases; J trimming: 3 bases; junction bases outside the gene matches: 4. The CDR3 is 15 residues long. CDR3 loop: CASSEGTSRYNEQFF. The CDR3 DNA is TGTGCCAGCAGCGAGGGGACTAGCCGCTACAATGAGCAGTTCTTC.

The rearrangement joins TRBV28 to TRBJ1-3; D is perhaps TRBD1 (6 bases). V was clipped by 9 bases and J by 2 bases, with 11 bases between them. The CDR3 runs to 13 residues. Per the germline V gene, CDR1 is MDHEN and CDR2 is SYDVKM. The CDR3 loop is CASYRAAGNTIYF. The CDR3 bases are TGTGCCAGTTACAGGGCGGCTGGAAACACCATATATTTT.

This sequence joins TRBV28 and TRBJ2-2, with D possibly being TRBD1 (6 bases). Looked up from germline, CDR1 is MDHEN and CDR2 is SYDVKM. With 1 base removed from V and 4 bases from J, the gap between germline ends came to 13 bases. CDR3 size: 16 residues. CDR3 amino acids: CASSLLDRLLTGELFF. CDR3 bases: TGTGCCAGCAGTTTATTGGACAGACTCCTCACCGGGGAGCTGTTTTTT.

V gene TRBV4-2 combines with J gene TRBJ2-5, with TRBD2 matching 10 bases. Trimming took 0 bases from V and 5 from J; bases not matched to a gene: 15. The CDR3 sequence is 19 residues long. Germline loops: CDR1 LGHNA, CDR2 YNFKEQ. Written as DNA, the CDR3 is TGTGCCAGCAGCCAAGATGCGAGTAGGGCTAGCGGGAGAGGGGAGACCCAGTACTTC. Amino acid sequence: CASSQDASRASGRGETQYF.

CDR3 amino acids: CASQGKGQENYNEQFF. In DNA form, the CDR3 reads TGTGCCAGTCAAGGTAAAGGACAGGAAAACTACAATGAGCAGTTCTTC. The rearrangement uses TRBV19 and TRBJ2-1; 7 bases match TRBD1. The CDR3 spans 16 residues. CDR1 is LNHDA, CDR2 SQIVND, per germline (reference sequence). V was clipped by 8 bases and J by 3 bases; unmatched bases: 13.

The chain recombines TRBV6-5 with TRBJ2-2; 9 positions match TRBD1. This CDR3 contains 14 residues. Germline CDR1 MNHEY, CDR2 SVGAGI. V gave up 6 bases and J gave up 2 bases; unmatched junction bases: 1. CDR3 loop: CASRTGGNTGELFF. CDR3 bases: TGTGCCAGCAGGACAGGGGGAAACACCGGGGAGCTGTTTTTT.

The chain links TRBV28 to TRBJ2-1, with 10 bases identical to TRBD2. The germline CDR1 and CDR2 sequences are MDHEN and SYDVKM. The trim removed 6 bases at V and 0 bases at J, leaving 5 bases unmatched. The CDR3 covers 16 residues. The CDR3 bases are TGTGCCAGCAGCACTAGCGGGGTCCTCTCCTACAATGAGCAGTTCTTC. It is translated as CASSTSGVLSYNEQFF.

The V gene is TRBV5-1, the J gene TRBJ2-6; no reliable D call. The germline V gene has CDR1 SGHRS and CDR2 YFSETQ. With 1 base removed from V and 0 bases from J, the gap between germline ends came to 5 bases. The CDR3 runs to 15 residues. The CDR3 nucleotides read TGCGCCAGCAGCTTGAGCACCTCTGGGGCCAACGTCCTGACTTTC. Translated: CASSLSTSGANVLTF.

The chain combines TRBV28 with TRBJ2-7, with D possibly matching TRBD1 (5 bases). V was trimmed by 7 bases and J by 2 bases, leaving 15 bases between them. The germline gives CDR1 MDHEN, CDR2 SYDVKM. The length of the CDR3 is 14 residues. CDR3 amino acids: CASNSRDRPYEQYF. The DNA of the CDR3 is TGTGCCAGCAACTCACGTGACAGACCCTACGAGCAGTACTTC.

V and J are TRBV6-5 and TRBJ1-5; D uncertain. Germline V gene lookup returns CDR1 MNHEY and CDR2 SVGAGI. Trimming took off 2 bases at V and 4 bases at J, with 12 bases between the two ends. The CDR3 is made up of 15 amino acids. The CDR3 reads CASSYRLGANQPQHF. CDR3 DNA sequence: TGTGCCAGCAGTTACAGACTGGGAGCAAATCAGCCCCAGCATTTT.

The V gene is TRBV29-1, the J gene TRBJ2-1; D is perhaps TRBD2 (5 bases). Trimming pared 2 bases from V and 9 bases from J, leaving 8 bases between. The germline gives CDR1 SQVTM, CDR2 ANQGSEA. This CDR3 spans 11 amino acids. In nucleotides, the CDR3 is TGCAGCGTTGAACTGGGAGTTGAGCAGTTCTTC. Translation: CSVELGVEQFF.

The V call is TRBV9, the J call TRBJ1-1, with no clear D. This CDR3 has 15 residues. Trimming took 1 base from V and 3 from J, leaving 13 bases between them. Germline lookup yields CDR1 SGDLS and CDR2 YYNGEE. CDR3 nucleotides: TGTGCCAGCAGCGTAATGCCAGCGCCGGACACTGAAGCTTTCTTT. This codes for CASSVMPAPDTEAFF.

This clone has more than one count but fewer than ten. V and J are TRBV12-5 and TRBJ2-5; TRBD1 is a possible D gene (6 bases). V was trimmed by 6 bases and J by 0 bases, leaving 11 bases between them. CDR1 LGHNT and CDR2 FRNRAP come from the germline V gene. The CDR3 runs 14 residues. The CDR3 here is CASGSGQNQETQYF. The CDR3 DNA sequence: TGTGCTAGTGGCAGCGGACAGAACCAAGAGACCCAGTACTTC.

This clone was seen more than once but under ten times. This rearrangement joins TRBV19 to TRBJ2-7, with 11 nucleotides matching TRBD2. The ends lost 4 bases at V and 2 bases at J; junction bases unmatched: 7. The CDR3 runs to 16 residues. Germline V CDR1 and CDR2: LNHDA, SQIVND (reference sequence). The CDR3: CASSNLAGGPPYEQYF. CDR3 DNA sequence: TGTGCCAGTAGTAACCTAGCGGGAGGACCTCCCTACGAGCAGTACTTC.